This TCR beta chain stems from a study of shared clonotypes between healthy human individuals. Overall study: Used for every donor were three CD4 naive, three CD4 memory, two CD8 naive and one CD8 memory plate.

The data were produced by immunoSEQ multiplex PCR, yet TCRdb's version contains in-frame clones alone and is incomplete. Altogether millions of clones are present, about 95% being singletons, with the ten largest covering more than 0.1%. The V end lost 2 bases, the J end lost 8 bases, and 9 bases lay between the germline ends. CDR3 length: 13 amino acids. Germline V CDR1 and CDR2: SEHNR, FQNEAQ (reference sequence). Study-wide points: Several donors held about 5.1% of naive CD4 clonotypes in common. Sample collection involved blood only; tissue repertoires are likely different. With few donors, the genetic and exposure-history diversity represented was limited.

Details on this clone: Antigen specificity is unknown.

The source is a man aged 18 to 30 in good health. Sequencing was carried out using naive CD4+ T cells sorted from blood. As for subset: CD45RA+ positively selected. The genes are TRBV7-9 and TRBJ1-4; D is unclear. In DNA, the CDR3 is TGTGCCAGCAGCTTAAATCCGGCAGAAAAACTGTTTTTT. Translating it yields CASSLNPAEKLFF.